These 10 T cell receptor beta chains share one sample of origin, sequenced in a study of blood T cell repertoires in COVID-19. This table comes from immunoSEQ multiplex PCR, and its TCRdb copy is limited to in-frame clones, with some not included. The sample lists about 170,000 clones, around 90% occurring once. Source material: peripheral blood. The receptor set was obtained from a man between 18 and 29 years old with COVID-19, enrolled during active disease.

The chain combines TRBV19 with TRBJ2-6; possibly TRBD1 for D (5 bases). This CDR3 is built from 15 residues. Trimming removed 2 bases at V and 2 bases at J, with 7 bases between. Germline CDR1 is LNHDA and CDR2 is SQIVND (reference sequence). DNA for the CDR3: TGTGCCAGTAGTATAAAAGGGGCTGGGGCCAACGTCCTGACTTTC. It is translated as CASSIKGAGANVLTF.

The chain carries TRBV28 and TRBJ2-7, with TRBD1 matching 8 bases. With 4 bases clipped from V and 5 bases from J, the junction kept 10 bases outside the gene matches. The CDR3 has 15 amino acids. Germline loops: CDR1 MDHEN, CDR2 SYDVKM. The CDR3 region is CASSSGQGIPHEQYF. CDR3 in DNA: TGTGCCAGCAGTTCTGGACAGGGAATCCCTCACGAGCAGTACTTC.

The chain links TRBV27 to TRBJ2-7, with D possibly being TRBD1 (6 bases). CDR1 and CDR2 (germline): MNHEY, SMNVEV (reference sequence). Trimming stripped 5 bases from V and 0 bases from J, with 11 bases between. This CDR3 is 14 amino acids long. CDR3 nucleotide sequence: TGTGCCAGCAGTGAATACAGGGCCTCCTACGAGCAGTACTTC. It yields the protein CASSEYRASYEQYF.

The V call is TRBV5-1, the J call TRBJ2-4; TRBD1 is a possible D gene (6 bases). The CDR3 contains 15 residues. V lost 3 bases and J lost 4, with 14 bases in between. The germline gives CDR1 SGHRS, CDR2 YFSETQ. CDR3 nucleotides: TGCGCCAGCAGCTCCTCCGGGACAACTAAAAACATTCAGTACTTC. Translated, it gives CASSSSGTTKNIQYF. Full variable domain (outside the CDR3, taken from reference TRBV5-1 and TRBJ2-4): KAGVTQTPRYLIKTRGQQVTLSCSPISGHRSVSWYQQTPGQGLQFLFEYFSETQRNKGNFPGRFSGRQFSNSRSEMNVSTLELGDSALYLCASSSSGTTKNIQYFGAGTRLSVL.

The genes are TRBV27 and TRBJ1-5, with TRBD1 as a possible D gene (6 bases). V was clipped by 6 bases and J by 4 bases, with 19 bases between them. The germline V gene encodes CDR1 MNHEY and CDR2 SMNVEV (reference sequence). This CDR3 spans 16 amino acids. In DNA, the CDR3 is TGTGCCAGCAGGTCTAACAGGGAGTCAGGAAATCAGCCCCAGCATTTT. It specifies CASRSNRESGNQPQHF.

This sequence joins TRBV27 and TRBJ2-1; 7 nucleotides match TRBD2. CDR1 and CDR2 (germline): MNHEY, SMNVEV (reference sequence). V shed 2 bases and J 1 base; nucleotides not matched to a gene: 2. CDR3 length equals 15 residues. This chain's CDR3 is CASSLAGESYNEQFF. The CDR3 DNA reads TGTGCCAGCAGTTTAGCGGGAGAGTCCTACAATGAGCAGTTCTTC.

The chain links TRBV7-9 to TRBJ2-7, with a weak D call TRBD2 (5 bases). CDR3 length equals 15 residues. Trimming removed 4 bases at V and 5 bases at J, with 18 bases between. Germline CDR1 reads SEHNR; CDR2 reads FQNEAQ (reference sequence). CDR3 in DNA: TGTGCCAGCAGCTCAACCCTTAAGGACTTCCACGAGCAGTACTTC. Its protein is CASSSTLKDFHEQYF.

V is TRBV30 and J is TRBJ1-5, with TRBD1 matching over 9 bases. Looked up from germline, CDR1 is GTSNPN and CDR2 is SVGIG (reference sequence). V lost 4 bases, J lost 9 bases, and 10 bases stayed unmatched. There are 14 residues in the CDR3. The CDR3 nucleotides are TGTGCCTGGAATCAGGGACAGGGAGTGGGGCCCCAGCATTTT. This translates into CAWNQGQGVGPQHF.

The V and J genes are TRBV7-2 and TRBJ1-3, with D possibly being TRBD1 (5 bases). V dropped 1 base and J dropped 2 bases, with 6 bases sitting between them. The CDR3 spans 14 residues. The germline gives CDR1 SGHTA, CDR2 FQGNSA. The CDR3 reads CASSLGGPGNTIYF. The CDR3 DNA is TGTGCCAGCAGCTTAGGGGGCCCTGGAAACACCATATATTTT.

The gene calls are TRBV19 and TRBJ2-7; 10 nucleotides match TRBD2. V lost 7 bases and J lost 5; bases outside the gene matches: 5. This CDR3 contains 13 residues. Per the germline V gene, CDR1 is LNHDA and CDR2 is SQIVND (reference sequence). The CDR3 coding sequence is TGTGCCAGTACGGATCTAGCGGGAGACGAGCAGTACTTC. Its translation is CASTDLAGDEQYF.